One sample yielded the 3 T cell receptor beta chains listed below, sequenced in a study of T cell repertoires in cytomegalovirus infection. MiXCR, run by TCRdb on the reads, gives a single entry per CDR3 protein. Seen here are 380,000 or so distinct CDR3 sequences, nearly 35% observed once, and the top ten hold 13%. Antigens of these TCRs are unknown. The source material was cultured PBMCs, sampled from culture after CMV antigen stimulation. The receptors derive from a human donor in good health (CMV status not recorded). Some clones in this sample may be carry-over from other donors' samples.

A few counts support this clonotype. The rearrangement uses TRBV28 and TRBJ2-7, with 9 bases lining up with TRBD2. V shed 4 bases, J shed 0 bases, and the junction held 4 bases outside the gene matches. This CDR3 comprises 15 residues. Germline values: CDR1 MDHEN, CDR2 SYDVKM. The CDR3 reads CASSSYSGSSYEQYF. The DNA for the CDR3 is TGTGCCAGCAGTTCTTATAGCGGGAGCTCCTACGAGCAGTACTTC.

The chain employs TRBV12-3 or TRBV12-4 and TRBJ2-1, with 13 nucleotides matching TRBD2. This CDR3 spans 13 amino acids. Germline trimming cut 5 bases from V and 12 bases from J; bases unmatched to any gene: 4. This CDR3 is CASSRTSGGGQFF. The CDR3 DNA reads as TGTGCCAGCAGTAGGACTAGCGGGGGTGGGCAGTTCTTC.

The rearrangement joins TRBV25-1 to TRBJ2-4, with unresolved D. The CDR3 sequence is 12 residues long. Germline V CDR1 and CDR2: MGHDK, SYGVNS. Trimming pared 6 bases from V and 6 bases from J, leaving 9 bases between. The CDR3 DNA reads as TGTGCCAGCAGCGAGCAGAGAAACATTCAGTACTTC. Encoded protein: CASSEQRNIQYF.